This is a list of T cell receptor beta chains from one sample in a study of low-dose radiotherapy and immunotherapy resistance in tumors. Using its own MiXCR run on the reads, TCRdb lists one record per CDR3 protein. This sample yields tens of thousands of distinct CDR3 sequences, of which about a sixth are seen a single time; approximately 1.5% belongs to the top ten. The sequencing here drew on PBMCs, taken after low-dose radiotherapy plus immunotherapy. The receptors derive from a male donor with prostate cancer. Each CDR3 is given with its conserved first and last residue. Fields, in order: V gene, clone size, J gene, CDR3 length, D gene, CDR3 protein, CDR3 DNA. The D gene is left open where the match is weak. Clone size is stated in some rows and not others, as once, few, many or a class when expanded.

v_call: TRBV12-5
clone_size: NA
j_call: TRBJ2-1
cdr3_length: 14
d_call: NA
cdr3_aa: CASGLVPPGNEQFF
cdr3_nt: TGTGCTAGTGGTTTGGTACCCCCCGGGAATGAGCAGTTCTTC

v_call: TRBV20-1
clone_size: many
j_call: TRBJ2-5
cdr3_length: 11
d_call: NA
cdr3_aa: CSARVWETQYF
cdr3_nt: TGCAGTGCTAGAGTATGGGAGACCCAGTACTTC

v_call: TRBV2
clone_size: NA
j_call: TRBJ2-3
cdr3_length: 14
d_call: TRBD2
cdr3_aa: CATQGGLGPDTQYF
cdr3_nt: TGTGCCACCCAAGGGGGACTAGGCCCAGATACGCAGTATTTT

v_call: TRBV6-8
clone_size: NA
j_call: TRBJ2-3
cdr3_length: 15
d_call: TRBD2
cdr3_aa: CASRRSSGRADTQYF
cdr3_nt: TGTGCCAGCAGACGCTCTAGCGGGAGGGCAGATACGCAGTATTTT

v_call: TRBV20-1
clone_size: many
j_call: TRBJ2-1
cdr3_length: 14
d_call: TRBD2
cdr3_aa: CSARVTSGRPEQFF
cdr3_nt: TGCAGTGCTAGAGTGACTAGCGGGAGGCCCGAGCAGTTCTTC

v_call: TRBV30
clone_size: many
j_call: TRBJ1-5
cdr3_length: 13
d_call: NA
cdr3_aa: CAWSRGSNQPQHF
cdr3_nt: TGTGCCTGGAGCAGGGGTAGCAATCAGCCCCAGCATTTT

v_call: TRBV24-1
clone_size: many
j_call: TRBJ2-2
cdr3_length: 18
d_call: TRBD2
cdr3_aa: CATSDLRASGSGTGELFF
cdr3_nt: TGTGCCACCAGTGATTTGCGGGCGAGCGGGAGCGGAACCGGGGAGCTGTTTTTT

v_call: TRBV3-1
clone_size: NA
j_call: TRBJ2-2
cdr3_length: 13
d_call: TRBD1
cdr3_aa: CASSQQGAGELFF
cdr3_nt: TGTGCCAGCAGCCAACAGGGGGCCGGGGAGCTGTTTTTT

v_call: TRBV30
clone_size: few
j_call: TRBJ1-5
cdr3_length: 13
d_call: NA
cdr3_aa: CAWSRVSNQPQHF
cdr3_nt: TGTGCCTGGAGCAGGGTCAGCAATCAGCCCCAGCATTTT

v_call: TRBV28
clone_size: many
j_call: TRBJ2-1
cdr3_length: 12
d_call: NA
cdr3_aa: CASSLTVHEQFF
cdr3_nt: TGTGCCAGCAGTTTAACGGTCCATGAGCAGTTCTTC